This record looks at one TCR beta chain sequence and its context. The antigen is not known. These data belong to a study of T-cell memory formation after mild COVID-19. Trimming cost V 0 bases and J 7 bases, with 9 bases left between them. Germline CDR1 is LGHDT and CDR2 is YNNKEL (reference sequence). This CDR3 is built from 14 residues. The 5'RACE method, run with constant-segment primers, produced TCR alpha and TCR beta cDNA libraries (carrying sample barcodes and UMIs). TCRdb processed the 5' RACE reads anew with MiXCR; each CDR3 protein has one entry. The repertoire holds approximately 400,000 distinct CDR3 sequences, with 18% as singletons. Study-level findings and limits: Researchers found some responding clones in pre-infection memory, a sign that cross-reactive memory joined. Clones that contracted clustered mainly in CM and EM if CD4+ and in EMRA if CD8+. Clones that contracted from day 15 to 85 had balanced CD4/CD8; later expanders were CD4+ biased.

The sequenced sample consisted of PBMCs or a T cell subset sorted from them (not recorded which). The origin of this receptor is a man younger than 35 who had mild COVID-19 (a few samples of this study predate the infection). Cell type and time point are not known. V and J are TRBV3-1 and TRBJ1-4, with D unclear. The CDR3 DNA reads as TGTGCCAGCAGCCAAGATCGTCAGATTGAAAAACTGTTTTTT. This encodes CASSQDRQIEKLFF.